These T cell receptor beta chains were read from a single sample in a study of T cell changes during pregnancy in multiple sclerosis. Sequencing used immunoSEQ multiplex PCR; TCRdb keeps in-frame clones, though not all of them. The profile shows roughly 57,000 clones, 92% of them singletons. The sample consisted of CD4+ T cells from peripheral blood mononuclear cells, taken after pregnancy. All receptors come from a female donor with multiple sclerosis, enrolled in a pregnancy study. Both conserved end residues are part of each CDR3. A D gene is named only where the DNA matches it firmly. Not every row has a clone size; where given, it reads once, few, many or a size class.

J gene,V gene,clone size,D gene,CDR3 DNA,CDR3 protein
TRBJ1-2,TRBV7-2,-,-,TGTGCCAGCAGGGTAGACAGAAACATTTATGGCTACACCTTC,CASRVDRNIYGYTF
TRBJ2-7,TRBV5-1,-,TRBD1,TGCGCCAGCAGCCGGGACAGGTCCCCCAGCGAGCAGTACTTC,CASSRDRSPSEQYF
TRBJ2-6,TRBV9,-,-,TGTGCCAGCAGCGGTGGGAGGTGGGAGTCTGGGGCCAACGTCCTGACTTTC,CASSGGRWESGANVLTF
TRBJ1-2,TRBV18,-,TRBD1,TGTGCCAGCTCACGCATAATACCGGGACAGGGGGATGGCTACACCTTC,CASSRIIPGQGDGYTF
TRBJ2-3,TRBV19,-,TRBD2,TGTGCCAGTAGTAGCGGCGGGGGGAACACAGATACGCAGTATTTT,CASSSGGGNTDTQYF
TRBJ2-5,TRBV7-9,-,-,TGTGCCAGCAGCTTAGTCGGGGTAGGGGGAGAGACCCAGTACTTC,CASSLVGVGGETQYF
TRBJ2-2,TRBV19,-,-,TGTGCCAGTAACCATGCGGGGAAAACGAACACCGGGGAGCTGTTTTTT,CASNHAGKTNTGELFF
TRBJ1-3,TRBV11-3,-,-,TGTGCCAGCAGCTTCGGACAATCGGACACCATATATTTT,CASSFGQSDTIYF
TRBJ1-3,TRBV5-5,-,-,TGTGCCAGCAGCTTGGAAGGGGAAGGAAACACCATATATTTT,CASSLEGEGNTIYF
TRBJ2-7,TRBV2,-,-,TGTGCCAGCAAAACGGGGGGCAGGGGGCGGATCCACGAGCAGTACTTC,CASKTGGRGRIHEQYF
TRBJ1-5,TRBV4-1,few,-,TGCGCCAGCAGCCAAGTAACAGCCCCCGAGCTTAATCAGCCCCAGCATTTT,CASSQVTAPELNQPQHF
TRBJ1-2,TRBV7-2,-,TRBD1,TGTGCCAGCAGCTTCAGTGGACAGGGAAGCTATGGCTACACCTTC,CASSFSGQGSYGYTF
TRBJ1-3,TRBV11-2,few,-,TGTGCCAGCAGCGCGGAGGCCAATAGGGGAAACACCATATATTTT,CASSAEANRGNTIYF
TRBJ2-5,TRBV7-2,-,TRBD1,TGTGCCAGCAGCCATGACAGGGGGCGAGAGACCCAGTACTTC,CASSHDRGRETQYF
TRBJ2-1,TRBV19,-,TRBD2,TGTGCCAGTAGTGGCCGCGGGGGGATCAATGAGCAGTTCTTC,CASSGRGGINEQFF
TRBJ1-1,TRBV18,-,-,TGTGCCAGCTCACCATGGGGCAGCATGAACACTGAAGCTTTCTTT,CASSPWGSMNTEAFF
TRBJ2-5,TRBV7-2,-,-,TGTGCCAGCAGCTTAGAAGGGAGAGAGACCCAGTACTTC,CASSLEGRETQYF
TRBJ1-6,TRBV30,-,TRBD1,TGTGCCTGGAAGCGTTTAGACAGGGGGAATTCACCCCTCCACTTT,CAWKRLDRGNSPLHF
TRBJ2-1,TRBV7-3,-,TRBD2,TGTGCCAGCAGCTCCCTCCCCCGACGGGGGGGCCCCAATGAGCAGTTCTTC,CASSSLPRRGGPNEQFF
TRBJ2-7,TRBV19,-,-,TGTGCCAGTAGTTCAGGGGGGAGGTACGAGCAGTACTTC,CASSSGGRYEQYF
TRBJ1-2,TRBV2,-,-,TGTGCCAGCAGTGCGGGGGGCTCTGGCTACACCTTC,CASSAGGSGYTF
TRBJ1-1,TRBV10-3,-,TRBD1,TGTGCCATCAGTGAGTCCGGGACAGGGAGTTTGGGTGACACTGAAGCTTTCTTT,CAISESGTGSLGDTEAFF